The 5 T cell receptor beta chains given below trace back to one sample, sequenced in a study of OX40 agonist ivuxolimab in advanced cancers. Only in-frame clones appear in the TCRdb table, and some are missing; sequencing was by immunoSEQ multiplex PCR. Among about 120,000 clones, approximately 89% were seen once, and the ten largest hold approximately 0.29%. The material sequenced was CD4+ or CD8+ T cells sorted from blood, taken in a trial of the OX40 agonist ivuxolimab. The source is an adult with an advanced solid tumor such as melanoma, head and neck, liver or kidney cancer.

The rearrangement uses TRBV5-4 and TRBJ2-7; D is possibly TRBD2 (7 bases). The germline V gene encodes CDR1 SGHNT and CDR2 YYREEE (reference sequence). V dropped 7 bases and J dropped 0 bases, with 17 bases sitting between them. The CDR3 is 15 residues long. The CDR3 bases are TGTGCCAGCTTCAAAGGGGGGGATAGCTCCTACGAGCAGTACTTC. Its translation: CASFKGGDSSYEQYF.

This sequence joins TRBV19 and TRBJ1-5, with TRBD1 as a possible D gene (6 bases). Germline lookup yields CDR1 LNHDA and CDR2 SQIVND (reference sequence). Between the trimmed V and J ends, which lost 5 bases and 2 bases, there was a span of 22 bases. The CDR3 extends over 18 amino acids. The DNA for the CDR3 is TGTGCCAGTAGTCTCTCCCGAAACAGGGAAGGTGGCAATCAGCCCCAGCATTTT. This sequence encodes CASSLSRNREGGNQPQHF.

The chain couples TRBV14 to TRBJ2-1, with D tentatively TRBD1 (5 bases). V lost 4 bases and J 3 bases, leaving 13 bases between the germline ends. The CDR3 extends over 15 amino acids. The germline V gene encodes CDR1 SGHDN and CDR2 FVKESK. Here the CDR3 DNA reads TGTGCCAGCAGCCTCCCTTACGACAGCTACAATGAGCAGTTCTTC. It is translated as CASSLPYDSYNEQFF.

This chain uses TRBV25-1 with TRBJ2-2; possibly TRBD2 for D (5 bases). The CDR3 contains 17 residues. Trimming pared 9 bases from V and 6 bases from J, leaving 26 bases between. CDR1 is MGHDK, CDR2 SYGVNS, per germline. CDR3 nucleotide sequence: TGTGCCAGTCGAGGTAAAGGGTTGGTTGCGGGTGCCGGGGAGCTGTTTTTT. Its translation: CASRGKGLVAGAGELFF. The full variable domain, rest sourced from reference TRBV25-1 and TRBJ2-2, is EADIYQTPRYLVIGTGKKITLECSQTMGHDKMYWYQQDPGMELHLIHYSYGVNSTEKGDLSSESTVSRIRTEHFPLTLESARPSHTSQYLCASRGKGLVAGAGELFFGEGSRLTVL.

The chain links TRBV6-1 to TRBJ2-7; D may be TRBD1 or TRBD2 (6 bases each). Trimming took 7 bases from V and 6 from J, leaving 16 bases between them. This CDR3 has 13 amino acids. The germline V gene encodes CDR1 MNHNS and CDR2 SASEGT. The CDR3 reads CASITGRLGEQYF. CDR3 nucleotide sequence: TGTGCCAGCATTACAGGGAGGTTGGGCGAGCAGTACTTC.